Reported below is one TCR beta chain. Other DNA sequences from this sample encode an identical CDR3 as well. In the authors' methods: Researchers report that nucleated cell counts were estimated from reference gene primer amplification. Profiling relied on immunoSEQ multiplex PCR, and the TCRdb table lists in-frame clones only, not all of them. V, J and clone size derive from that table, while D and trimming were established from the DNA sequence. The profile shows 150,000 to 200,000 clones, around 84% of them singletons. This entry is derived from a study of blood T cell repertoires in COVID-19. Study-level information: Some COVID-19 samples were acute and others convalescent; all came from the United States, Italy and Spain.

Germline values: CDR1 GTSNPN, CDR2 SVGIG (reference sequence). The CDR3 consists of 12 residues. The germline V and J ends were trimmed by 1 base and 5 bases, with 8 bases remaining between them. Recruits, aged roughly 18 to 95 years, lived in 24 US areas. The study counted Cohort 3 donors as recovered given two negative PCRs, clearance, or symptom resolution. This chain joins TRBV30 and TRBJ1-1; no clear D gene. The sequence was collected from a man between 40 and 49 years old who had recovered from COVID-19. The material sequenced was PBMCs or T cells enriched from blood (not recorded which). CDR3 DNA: TGTGCCTGGAGTGCGGGGTTTACTGAAGCTTTCTTT. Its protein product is CAWSAGFTEAFF. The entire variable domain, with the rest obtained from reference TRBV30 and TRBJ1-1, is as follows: SQTIHQWPATLVQPVGSPLSLECTVEGTSNPNLYWYRQAAGRGLQLLFYSVGIGQISSEVPQNLSASRPQDRQFILSSKKLLLSDSGFYLCAWSAGFTEAFFGQGTRLTVV.